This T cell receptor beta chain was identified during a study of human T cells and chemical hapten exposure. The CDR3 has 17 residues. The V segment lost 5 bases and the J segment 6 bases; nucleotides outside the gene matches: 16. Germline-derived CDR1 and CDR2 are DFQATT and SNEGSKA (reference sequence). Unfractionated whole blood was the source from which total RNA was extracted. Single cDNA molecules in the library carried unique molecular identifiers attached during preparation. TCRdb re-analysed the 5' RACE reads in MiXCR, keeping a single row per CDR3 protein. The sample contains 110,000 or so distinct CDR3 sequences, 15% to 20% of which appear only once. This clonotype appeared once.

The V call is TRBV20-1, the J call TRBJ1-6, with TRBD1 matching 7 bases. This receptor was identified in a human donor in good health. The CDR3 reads CSASTLTHRGTNSPLHF. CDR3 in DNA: TGCAGTGCTTCCACCCTCACCCACAGGGGAACTAATTCACCCCTCCACTTT.